This record looks at one TCR beta chain sequence and its context. These data belong to a study of cytomegalovirus exposure and HLA in healthy donors. Germline V gene lookup returns CDR1 MNHEY and CDR2 SVGAGI. Trimming took off 6 bases at V and 6 bases at J, with 5 bases between the two ends. The CDR3 loop spans 11 amino acids. This PCR relied on a set of 60 Vbeta primers and 13 Jbeta primers. The assay was immunoSEQ multiplex PCR, and TCRdb's table has in-frame clones only and misses some. The sample holds some 120,000 clones, 81% seen once. The chain is built from TRBV6-5 and TRBJ1-4; no clear D. This sequence originates from a man aged 18 to 30 in good health and CMV-seronegative. Sequenced material: PBMCs. CDR3 bases: TGTGCCAGCAGGAGAGATGAAAAACTGTTTTTT. Its protein product is CASRRDEKLFF.